This is a list of T cell receptor beta chains from one sample in a study of early T cells in non-severe SARS-CoV-2 infection. From the 5' RACE reads, TCRdb called clonotypes with MiXCR, one entry per CDR3 protein. This sample has about 70,000 distinct CDR3 sequences; less than 15% occur once, and the top ten carry about a sixth. The sample in question was whole blood, obtained at baseline. These receptors all stem from an adult who was a healthcare worker with PCR-confirmed SARS-CoV-2 infection or an uninfected control (not recorded which). The donor label of this sample is uncertain. Both conserved end residues are part of each CDR3. The D gene is left open where the match is weak. Where a row states a size, it is once, few, many or the class of an expanded clone; other rows omit it.

j_call v_call clone_size d_call cdr3_nt cdr3_aa
TRBJ2-3 TRBV5-1 NA TRBD2 TGCGCCAGTCGGACTAGCACCACAGATACGCAGTATTTT CASRTSTTDTQYF
TRBJ2-2 TRBV3-1 NA NA TGTGCCAGCAGCCCTAGAGCAGGGAACACCAGGGAGCTGTTTTTT CASSPRAGNTRELFF
TRBJ2-1 TRBV24-1 NA TRBD2 TGTGCCACCAGTGCCCCCGGACTAGCGGGGGGCCGGGAGCAGTTCTTC CATSAPGLAGGREQFF
TRBJ2-1 TRBV29-1 many NA TGCAGCGTTGAAGATCTGGTTCGCACTGTCTCCTACAATGAGCAGTTCTTC CSVEDLVRTVSYNEQFF
TRBJ2-7 TRBV12-3/TRBV12-4 few TRBD2 TGTGCCAGCAGTTCACTAGCGACGTCCTACGAGCAGTACTTC CASSSLATSYEQYF
TRBJ1-2 TRBV7-9 many NA TGTGCCAGCAGCTTAGCCGGGGTCGGCTATGGCTACACCTTC CASSLAGVGYGYTF
TRBJ2-2 TRBV20-1 few TRBD2 TGCAGTGCTACACACCCGACTAGCGGGAGGGCCACCGGGGAGCTGTTTTTT CSATHPTSGRATGELFF
TRBJ2-1 TRBV7-2 few TRBD2 TGTGCCAGCAGCTTACGGACTAGCGGCTACAATGAGCAGTTCTTC CASSLRTSGYNEQFF
TRBJ2-2 TRBV7-3 many NA TGTGCCAGCAGCTTAACGGGGAGTCGCACCGGGGAGCTGTTTTTT CASSLTGSRTGELFF
TRBJ2-4 TRBV7-8 many TRBD1 TGTGCCAGCAGCTTAGAAGGGACAGGGTTTCTAGCCAAAAACATTCAGTACTTC CASSLEGTGFLAKNIQYF
TRBJ2-7 TRBV5-1 many NA TGCGCCAGCAGCTTCAGCACAGGACCCTACGAGCAGTACTTC CASSFSTGPYEQYF
TRBJ2-7 TRBV29-1 NA TRBD2 TGCAGCGTTGGCCGGACTAGCTACGAGCAGTACTTC CSVGRTSYEQYF
TRBJ1-2 TRBV12-3/TRBV12-4 few NA TGTGCCAGCAGTTTCCGAAGCGGCGGCTACACCTTC CASSFRSGGYTF
TRBJ2-7 TRBV7-2 few TRBD1 TGTGCCAGCAGCTTAATAGGGACAGGTTTGGACGAGCAGTACTTC CASSLIGTGLDEQYF
TRBJ2-5 TRBV11-2 many NA TGTGCCAGCAGCTTAGCAACGTCTTCAGACTACCAAGAGACCCAGTACTTC CASSLATSSDYQETQYF
TRBJ2-1 TRBV29-1 few NA TGCAGCGTAATCCAGGGTTCCTACAATGAGCAGTTCTTC CSVIQGSYNEQFF
TRBJ2-3 TRBV12-3/TRBV12-4 NA TRBD2 TGTGCCAGCAGTTTTAATCTAGCGGCGTATTTT CASSFNLAAYF
TRBJ1-3 TRBV6-1 many NA TGTGCCAGCATCCGGGGCGGGGGAAACACCATATATTTT CASIRGGGNTIYF
TRBJ2-1 TRBV5-1 many TRBD2 TGCGCCAGCAGCTCCAGGCCGTGGGGAGGGCAGGAGTTCTTC CASSSRPWGGQEFF
TRBJ1-4 TRBV11-1 NA NA TGTGCCAGCAGCTCCGGACAGTTAGAAAAACTGTTTTTT CASSSGQLEKLFF
TRBJ2-7 TRBV6-2/TRBV6-3 many TRBD1 TGTGCCAGTCCCTCCCGCCGGGACAGGGAATGCGAGCAGTACTTC CASPSRRDRECEQYF
TRBJ1-6 TRBV4-3 many NA TGCGCCAGCAGCCAAGATCAGGCCCTCACCGGATATTCACCCCTCCACTTT CASSQDQALTGYSPLHF
TRBJ1-2 TRBV12-5 few NA TGTGCTAGTGGCCGAAATAACTATGGCTACACCTTC CASGRNNYGYTF
TRBJ1-2 TRBV6-1 NA NA TGTGCCAGCATGAGCAGACTCTATGGCTACACCTTC CASMSRLYGYTF
TRBJ2-1 TRBV7-3 many NA TGTGCCAGCAGCTCACTTCCGGGTTTCTACAATGAGCAGTTCTTC CASSSLPGFYNEQFF
TRBJ2-6 TRBV5-1 NA NA TGCGCCAGCAGCCCAACAGACTCTGGGGCCAACGTCCTGACTTTC CASSPTDSGANVLTF
TRBJ2-5 TRBV7-3 many NA TGTGCCAGCAGCCCTGGTTTTAGCAGCCAAGAGACCCAGTACTTC CASSPGFSSQETQYF
TRBJ2-7 TRBV7-7 NA NA TGTGCCAGCAGCCCCGAGGGGGGGAGCTCCTACGAGCAGTACTTC CASSPEGGSSYEQYF
TRBJ2-7 TRBV2 few TRBD1 TGTGCCAGCAGTGAGGGACAGGGTCACTACGAGCAGTACTTC CASSEGQGHYEQYF
TRBJ2-2 TRBV4-1 once NA TGCGCCAGCAGCCAAGATCATAACACCGGGGAGCTGTTTTTT CASSQDHNTGELFF